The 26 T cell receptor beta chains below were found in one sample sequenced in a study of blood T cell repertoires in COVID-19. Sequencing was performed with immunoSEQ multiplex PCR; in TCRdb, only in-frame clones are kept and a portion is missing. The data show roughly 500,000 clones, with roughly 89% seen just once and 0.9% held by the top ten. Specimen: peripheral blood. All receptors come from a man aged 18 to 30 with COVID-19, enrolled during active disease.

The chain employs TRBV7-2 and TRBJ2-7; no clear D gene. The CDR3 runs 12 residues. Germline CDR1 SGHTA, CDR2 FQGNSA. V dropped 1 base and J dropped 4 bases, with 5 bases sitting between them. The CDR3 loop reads CASSLGRYEQYF. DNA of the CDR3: TGTGCCAGCAGCTTAGGCCGGTACGAGCAGTACTTC.

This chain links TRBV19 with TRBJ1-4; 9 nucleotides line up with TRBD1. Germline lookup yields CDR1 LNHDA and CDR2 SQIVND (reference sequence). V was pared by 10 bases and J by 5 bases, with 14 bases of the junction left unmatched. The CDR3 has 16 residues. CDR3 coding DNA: TGTGCCACCAAGGATCGGGGACAGGGCTGGAATGAAAAACTGTTTTTT. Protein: CATKDRGQGWNEKLFF.

CDR3 DNA sequence: TGTGCCAGCAGCCCCCACGGACAGGGAAACGGAAACACCATATATTTT. Amino acid sequence: CASSPHGQGNGNTIYF. This sequence joins TRBV7-8 and TRBJ1-3; 8 nucleotides match TRBD1. Germline CDR1 SGHVS, CDR2 FQNEAQ. The CDR3 totals 16 residues. The ends lost 5 bases at V and 4 bases at J; junction bases unmatched: 10.

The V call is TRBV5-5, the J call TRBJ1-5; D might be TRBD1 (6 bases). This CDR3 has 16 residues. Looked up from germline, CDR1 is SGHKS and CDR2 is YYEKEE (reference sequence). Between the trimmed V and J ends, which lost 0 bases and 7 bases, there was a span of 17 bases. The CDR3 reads CASSLAGRGGGQPQHF. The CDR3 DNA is TGTGCCAGCAGCTTGGCGGGCCGTGGGGGCGGGCAGCCCCAGCATTTT.

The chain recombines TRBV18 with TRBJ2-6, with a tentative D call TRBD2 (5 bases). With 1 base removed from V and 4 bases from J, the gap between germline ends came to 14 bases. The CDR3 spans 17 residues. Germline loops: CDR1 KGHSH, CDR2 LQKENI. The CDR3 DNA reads TGTGCCAGCTCACCACGGGCTTACCGAGGGGGGGCCAACGTCCTGACTTTC. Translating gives CASSPRAYRGGANVLTF.

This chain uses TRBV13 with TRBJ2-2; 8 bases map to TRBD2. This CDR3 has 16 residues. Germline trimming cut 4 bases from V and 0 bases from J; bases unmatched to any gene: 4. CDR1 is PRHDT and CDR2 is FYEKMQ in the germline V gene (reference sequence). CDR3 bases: TGTGCCAGCAGCTGGCTAGCGGGTTCGAACACCGGGGAGCTGTTTTTT. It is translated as CASSWLAGSNTGELFF.

For the CDR3, the DNA is TGCGCCAGCAGCCAAGACGGGACTCCCCGGGCAGGGGCCAACGTCCTGACTTTC. Translation gives CASSQDGTPRAGANVLTF. This chain connects TRBV4-1 to TRBJ2-6; D possibly corresponds to TRBD2 (6 bases). V was trimmed by 0 bases and J by 4 bases, leaving 16 bases between them. Germline-derived CDR1 and CDR2 are MGHRA and YSYEKL. CDR3 length: 18 amino acids.

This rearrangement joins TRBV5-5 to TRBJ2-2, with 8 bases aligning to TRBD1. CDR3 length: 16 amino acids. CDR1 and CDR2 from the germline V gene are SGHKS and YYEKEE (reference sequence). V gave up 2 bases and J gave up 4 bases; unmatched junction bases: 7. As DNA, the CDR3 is TGTGCCAGCAGCTTTCTCACAGGGGGTGCCACCGGGGAGCTGTTTTTT. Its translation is CASSFLTGGATGELFF.

The CDR3 loop is CASSSYLAGENNEQFF. The CDR3, as DNA: TGTGCCAGCAGCTCGTATTTAGCGGGGGAAAACAATGAGCAGTTCTTC. The genes are TRBV11-2 and TRBJ2-1; 9 bases agree with TRBD2. Germline lookup yields CDR1 SGHAT and CDR2 FQNNGV. Germline trimming cut 4 bases from V and 5 bases from J; bases unmatched to any gene: 9. The CDR3 contains 16 residues.

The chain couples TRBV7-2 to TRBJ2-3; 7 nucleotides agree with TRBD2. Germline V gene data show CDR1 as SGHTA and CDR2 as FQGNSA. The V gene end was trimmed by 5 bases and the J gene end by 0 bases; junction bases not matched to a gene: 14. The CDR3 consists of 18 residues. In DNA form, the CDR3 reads TGTGCCAGCAGCATCCCACCAAGACTAGCAACGAGCACAGATACGCAGTATTTT. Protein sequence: CASSIPPRLATSTDTQYF.

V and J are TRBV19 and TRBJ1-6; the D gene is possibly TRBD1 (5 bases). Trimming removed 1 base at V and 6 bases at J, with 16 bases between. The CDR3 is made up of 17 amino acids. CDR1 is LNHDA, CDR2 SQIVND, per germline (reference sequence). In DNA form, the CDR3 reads TGTGCCAGTAGTATAGCGGGGGTTTTGACCACTAATTCACCCCTCCACTTT. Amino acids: CASSIAGVLTTNSPLHF.

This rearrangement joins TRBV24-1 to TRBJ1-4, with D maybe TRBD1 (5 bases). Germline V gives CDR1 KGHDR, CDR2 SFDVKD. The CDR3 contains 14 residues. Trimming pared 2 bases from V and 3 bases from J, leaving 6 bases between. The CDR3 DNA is TGTGCCACCAGTGATTCAGGGCCTAATGAAAAACTGTTTTTT. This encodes CATSDSGPNEKLFF.

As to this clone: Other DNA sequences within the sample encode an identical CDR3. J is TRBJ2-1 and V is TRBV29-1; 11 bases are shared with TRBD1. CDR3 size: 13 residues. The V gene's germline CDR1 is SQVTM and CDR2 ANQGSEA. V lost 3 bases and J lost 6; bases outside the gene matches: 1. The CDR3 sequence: CSVEGQGGNEQFF. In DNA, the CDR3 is TGCAGCGTTGAGGGACAGGGGGGCAATGAGCAGTTCTTC.

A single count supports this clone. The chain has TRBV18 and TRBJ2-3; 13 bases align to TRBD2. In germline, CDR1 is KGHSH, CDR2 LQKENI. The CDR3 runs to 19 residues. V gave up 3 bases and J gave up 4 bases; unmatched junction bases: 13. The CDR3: CASSPYISGLAGEADTQYF. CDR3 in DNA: TGTGCCAGCTCACCGTACATTTCCGGACTAGCGGGAGAGGCAGATACGCAGTATTTT.

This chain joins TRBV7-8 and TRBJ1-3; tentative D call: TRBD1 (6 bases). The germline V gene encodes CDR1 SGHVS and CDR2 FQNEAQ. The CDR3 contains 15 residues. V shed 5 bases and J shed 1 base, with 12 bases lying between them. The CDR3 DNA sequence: TGTGCCAGCAGCGGACGGACAGTATCTGGAAACACCATATATTTT. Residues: CASSGRTVSGNTIYF.

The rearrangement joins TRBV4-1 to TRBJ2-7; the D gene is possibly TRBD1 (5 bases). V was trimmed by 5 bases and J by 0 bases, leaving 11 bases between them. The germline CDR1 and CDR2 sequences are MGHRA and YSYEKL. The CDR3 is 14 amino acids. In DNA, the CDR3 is TGCGCCAGCAGCTTCCAGGGAAGCTCCTACGAGCAGTACTTC. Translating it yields CASSFQGSSYEQYF.

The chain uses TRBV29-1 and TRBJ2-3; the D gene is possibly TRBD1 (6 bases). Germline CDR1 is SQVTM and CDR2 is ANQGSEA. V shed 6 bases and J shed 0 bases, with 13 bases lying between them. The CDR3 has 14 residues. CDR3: CSVSGQSSTDTQYF. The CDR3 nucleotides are TGCAGCGTGAGTGGACAGTCTAGCACAGATACGCAGTATTTT.

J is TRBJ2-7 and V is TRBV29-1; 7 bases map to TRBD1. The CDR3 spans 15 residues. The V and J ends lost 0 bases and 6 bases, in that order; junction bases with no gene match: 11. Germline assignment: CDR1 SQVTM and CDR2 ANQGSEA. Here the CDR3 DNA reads TGCAGCGTTGAAGAGGGAAGGACAGGAACGAGCGAGCAGTACTTC. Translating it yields CSVEEGRTGTSEQYF.

The CDR3 bases are TGCGCCAGCAGCCAAGATTACCAGGGGACGAGGTCCTACGAGCAGTACTTC. This gives the protein CASSQDYQGTRSYEQYF. This chain uses TRBV4-1 with TRBJ2-7; possible D gene TRBD1, 6 bases. V shed 0 bases and J shed 1 base, with 16 bases lying between them. CDR1 and CDR2 (germline): MGHRA, YSYEKL. The CDR3 totals 17 residues.

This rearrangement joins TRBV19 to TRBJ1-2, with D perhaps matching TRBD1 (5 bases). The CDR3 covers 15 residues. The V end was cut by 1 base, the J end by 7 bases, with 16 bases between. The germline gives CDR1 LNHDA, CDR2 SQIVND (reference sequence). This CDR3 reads CASSIGSRQGGGYTF. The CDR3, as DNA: TGTGCCAGTAGTATAGGATCGCGCCAGGGAGGTGGCTACACCTTC. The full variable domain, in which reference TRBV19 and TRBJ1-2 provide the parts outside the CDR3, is DGGITQSPKYLFRKEGQNVTLSCEQNLNHDAMYWYRQDPGQGLRLIYYSQIVNDFQKGDIAEGYSVSREKKESFPLTVTSAQKNPTAFYLCASSIGSRQGGGYTFGSGTRLTVV.

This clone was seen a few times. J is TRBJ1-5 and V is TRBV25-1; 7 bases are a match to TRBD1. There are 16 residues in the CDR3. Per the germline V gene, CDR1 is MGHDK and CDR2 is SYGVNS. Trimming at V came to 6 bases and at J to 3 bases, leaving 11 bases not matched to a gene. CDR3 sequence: CASSEQGSRNNQPQHF. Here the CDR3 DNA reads TGTGCCAGCAGCGAACAGGGGAGCAGAAACAATCAGCCCCAGCATTTT.

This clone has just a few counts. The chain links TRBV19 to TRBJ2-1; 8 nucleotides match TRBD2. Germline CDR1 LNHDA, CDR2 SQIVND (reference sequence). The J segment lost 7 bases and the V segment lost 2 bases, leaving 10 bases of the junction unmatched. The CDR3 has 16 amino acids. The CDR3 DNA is TGTGCCAGTAGTATAACCCCTAGCGGGTTTAGAAATGAGCAGTTCTTC. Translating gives CASSITPSGFRNEQFF.

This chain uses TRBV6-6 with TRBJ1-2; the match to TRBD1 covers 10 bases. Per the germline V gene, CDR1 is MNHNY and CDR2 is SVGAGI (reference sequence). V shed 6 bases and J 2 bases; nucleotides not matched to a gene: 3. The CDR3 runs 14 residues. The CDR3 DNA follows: TGTGCCAGCAGGGGGACAGGGGAAAACTATGGCTACACCTTC. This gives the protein CASRGTGENYGYTF.

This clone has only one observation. The CDR3 region is CASRSGLEKLFF. In nucleotides, the CDR3 is TGTGCCAGTAGGTCCGGGTTAGAAAAACTGTTTTTT. V and J are TRBV19 and TRBJ1-4; D ambiguous. Germline assignment: CDR1 LNHDA and CDR2 SQIVND (reference sequence). V lost 6 bases and J lost 8, with 10 bases in between. This CDR3 is built from 12 residues.

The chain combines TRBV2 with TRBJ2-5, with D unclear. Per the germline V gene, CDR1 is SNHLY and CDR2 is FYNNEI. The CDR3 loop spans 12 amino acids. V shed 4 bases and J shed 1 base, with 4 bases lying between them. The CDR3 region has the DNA TGTGCCAGCAGTGTCCGCCAAGAGACCCAGTACTTC. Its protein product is CASSVRQETQYF.

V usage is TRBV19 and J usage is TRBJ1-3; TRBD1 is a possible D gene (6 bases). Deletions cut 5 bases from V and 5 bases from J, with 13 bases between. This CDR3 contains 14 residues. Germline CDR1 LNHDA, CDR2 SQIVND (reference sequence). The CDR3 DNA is TGTGCCAGTAGTTATACAGGGAGTAGAAACACCATATATTTT. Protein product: CASSYTGSRNTIYF.